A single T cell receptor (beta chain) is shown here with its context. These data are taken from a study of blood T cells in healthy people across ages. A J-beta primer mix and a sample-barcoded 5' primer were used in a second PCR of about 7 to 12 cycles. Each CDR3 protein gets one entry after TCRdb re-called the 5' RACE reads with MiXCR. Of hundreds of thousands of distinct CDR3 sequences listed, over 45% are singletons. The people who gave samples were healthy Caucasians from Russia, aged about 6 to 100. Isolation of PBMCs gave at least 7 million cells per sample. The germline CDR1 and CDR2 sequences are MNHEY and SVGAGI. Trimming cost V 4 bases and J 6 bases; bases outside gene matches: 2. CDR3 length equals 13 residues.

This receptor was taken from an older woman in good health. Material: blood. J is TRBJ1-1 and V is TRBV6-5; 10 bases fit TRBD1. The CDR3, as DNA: TGTGCCAGCAGTTGGACAGGGGGAGCTGAAGCTTTCTTT. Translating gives CASSWTGGAEAFF.